Below, 26 T cell receptor beta chains from the same sample are listed, as sequenced in a study of a mutant IDH1 vaccine in newly diagnosed glioma (dated by TCRdb to 2020 to 2022). What the time point label conveys for this sample: baseline, week 1 (first vaccination visit). In light of the paper, this sample's treatment or condition label describes: pre-vaccination baseline after standard-of-care therapy. Libraries were prepared through the immunoSEQ multiplex PCR assay. The table comes from immuneACCESS by way of TCRdb, which keeps in-frame sequences with V and J called. Part of the clones is missing from these tables; in studies checked, under half for an unresolved V gene and the rest for unknown reasons. The sample table shows about 66,000 clones, and approximately 83% are seen once. The ten largest clones represent roughly 2.8% of the sample. Specimen: PBMCs, collected from a glioma patient treated with radiotherapy, temozolomide or both. Receptors originate from a man under 40 with glioma.

The chain combines TRBV6-1 with TRBJ2-7; TRBD2 agrees at 7 bases. Germline CDR1 is MNHNS and CDR2 is SASEGT. The CDR3 contains 16 residues. J gave up 1 base and V 3 bases, and 9 bases lay outside the gene matches. The CDR3 is CASSDVRGVGSYEQYF. The CDR3 bases are TGTGCCAGCAGTGACGTCCGGGGGGTGGGTTCCTACGAGCAGTACTTC.

J is TRBJ1-1 and V is TRBV18; TRBD1 matches 12 bases. This CDR3 is 17 amino acids long. J lost 2 bases, V lost 2 bases, and 6 bases had no gene match. Germline V lookup: CDR1 KGHSH, CDR2 LQKENI. The DNA for the CDR3 is TGTGCCAGCTCACCATGGGACAGGGGGCAATCAAACACTGAAGCTTTCTTT. Translation: CASSPWDRGQSNTEAFF.

V and J are TRBV5-8 and TRBJ1-3, with TRBD1 as a possible D gene (5 bases). Trimming took off 4 bases at V and 0 bases at J, with 11 bases between the two ends. CDR3 length: 15 residues. The germline V gene encodes CDR1 SGHTS and CDR2 YDEGEE. The CDR3, as DNA: TGTGCCAGCAGCCCCGGGGCTTTCTCTGGAAACACCATATATTTT. It codes for CASSPGAFSGNTIYF.

The chain uses TRBV5-1 and TRBJ1-2; tentatively, D is TRBD1 (6 bases). The germline gives CDR1 SGHRS, CDR2 YFSETQ. The CDR3 loop spans 16 amino acids. The V and J ends lost 1 base and 0 bases respectively, with 13 bases between them. CDR3 sequence: CASSLSVDSPNYGYTF. CDR3 DNA: TGCGCCAGCAGCTTGTCTGTGGACAGCCCTAACTATGGCTACACCTTC.

V and J are TRBV6-1 and TRBJ2-7, with a possible D match to TRBD1 (6 bases). Germline values: CDR1 MNHNS, CDR2 SASEGT. The CDR3 runs 14 residues. V was cut by 5 bases and J by 3 bases, with 14 bases left in between. CDR3 in amino acids: CASSPSTGFYEQYF. DNA of the CDR3: TGTGCCAGCAGTCCATCTACAGGGTTCTACGAGCAGTACTTC.

This clone was detected once. The chain couples TRBV11-2 to TRBJ1-1; D unresolved. Germline V gene data show CDR1 as SGHAT and CDR2 as FQNNGV. This CDR3 is 14 amino acids long. V shed 4 bases and J shed 1 base, with 10 bases lying between them. The chain's CDR3 is CASSSWARNTEAFF. As DNA, the CDR3 is TGTGCCAGCAGCTCGTGGGCCCGGAACACTGAAGCTTTCTTT. Full variable domain (missing parts from reference TRBV11-2 and TRBJ1-1): EAGVAQSPRYKIIEKRQSVAFWCNPISGHATLYWYQQILGQGPKLLIQFQNNGVVDDSQLPKDRFSAERLKGVDSTLKIQPAKLEDSAVYLCASSSWARNTEAFFGQGTRLTVV.

The chain joins TRBV6-5 to TRBJ2-1; D could derive from TRBD1 or TRBD2 (5 bases each). There are 16 residues in the CDR3. Germline loops: CDR1 MNHEY, CDR2 SVGAGI. The V gene lost 2 bases and the J gene lost 2 bases, with 13 bases spanning the gap. The CDR3 sequence: CASSYASGGPYNEQFF. As DNA, the CDR3 is TGTGCCAGCAGTTACGCGTCTGGGGGACCCTACAATGAGCAGTTCTTC.

The chain uses TRBV18 and TRBJ1-1; 11 nucleotides agree with TRBD1. Germline values: CDR1 KGHSH, CDR2 LQKENI. This CDR3 spans 15 amino acids. V was clipped by 2 bases and J by 4 bases; unmatched bases: 3. CDR3 nucleotide sequence: TGTGCCAGCTCACCAGGACAGGGGGCGGGCACTGAAGCTTTCTTT. Translated, it gives CASSPGQGAGTEAFF.

This clone was detected a few times. The chain joins TRBV18 to TRBJ2-7; D remains unclear. Germline-derived CDR1 and CDR2 are KGHSH and LQKENI. The CDR3 totals 14 residues. Trimming pared 3 bases from V and 1 base from J, leaving 10 bases between. CDR3 amino acids: CASSPIPPSYEQYF. The CDR3 region has the DNA TGTGCCAGCTCACCTATCCCACCTTCCTACGAGCAGTACTTC.

CDR3 sequence: CASSLGRALNEQFF. The CDR3 region has the DNA TGCGCCAGCAGCTTGGGCAGGGCCCTAAATGAGCAGTTCTTC. The chain couples TRBV5-1 to TRBJ2-1; D is possibly TRBD1 (5 bases). This CDR3 has 14 residues. The germline V gene encodes CDR1 SGHRS and CDR2 YFSETQ. V gave up 0 bases and J gave up 7 bases, with 11 bases separating them.

CDR3 sequence reads: CASRIVPGTSGYNEQFF. The CDR3 nucleotides are TGCGCCAGCAGGATAGTACCGGGGACTAGCGGGTACAATGAGCAGTTCTTC. The chain carries TRBV5-1 and TRBJ2-1, with 12 bases lining up with TRBD2. V lost 5 bases to trimming and J lost 4 bases; unmatched junction nucleotides: 10. From germline, CDR1 is SGHRS and CDR2 YFSETQ. The CDR3 consists of 17 residues.

V gene TRBV5-1 combines with J gene TRBJ2-3; 7 nucleotides line up with TRBD1. The trim removed 7 bases at V and 6 bases at J, leaving 8 bases unmatched. The CDR3 spans 13 residues. CDR1 is SGHRS and CDR2 is YFSETQ in the germline V gene. CDR3 sequence: CASSPGTVDTQYF. The CDR3 nucleotides read TGCGCCAGCTCCCCTGGGACAGTTGATACGCAGTATTTT.

This clone is a singleton in its sample. The CDR3 region is CASRGLAGGPRGSRFF. In DNA, the CDR3 is TGTGCCAGCAGAGGACTAGCGGGGGGCCCGAGAGGCAGTCGGTTCTTC. The chain has TRBV2 and TRBJ2-1; TRBD2 matches at 14 bases. CDR3 length: 16 amino acids. V lost 6 bases, J lost 15 bases, and 16 bases stayed unmatched. The germline CDR1 and CDR2 sequences are SNHLY and FYNNEI. Filled out from reference TRBV2 and TRBJ2-1, the complete variable domain reads EPEVTQTPSHQVTQMGQEVILRCVPISNHLYFYWYRQILGQKVEFLVSFYNNEISEKSEIFDDQFSVERPDGSNFTLKIRSTKLEDSAMYFCASRGLAGGPRGSRFFGPGTRLTVL.

The chain has TRBV5-4 and TRBJ1-2, with 7 bases that match TRBD1. Germline-derived CDR1 and CDR2 are SGHNT and YYREEE (reference sequence). V was pared by 5 bases and J by 5 bases, with 9 bases of the junction left unmatched. This CDR3 has 14 amino acids. In DNA form, the CDR3 reads TGTGCCAGCAGTTATCGACAGGGAGGGTATGGCTACACCTTC. This encodes CASSYRQGGYGYTF.

The V gene is TRBV11-3, the J gene TRBJ2-3; unclear D gene. This CDR3 spans 12 amino acids. Trimming removed 5 bases at V and 6 bases at J, with 9 bases between. Per germline, CDR1 SGHNT and CDR2 YENEEA. Written as DNA, the CDR3 is TGTGCCAGCAGCGTTACCGCGGATACGCAGTATTTT. It specifies CASSVTADTQYF. Variable domain in full (rest from reference TRBV11-3 and TRBJ2-3): EAGVVQSPRYKIIEKKQPVAFWCNPISGHNTLYWYLQNLGQGPELLIRYENEEAVDDSQLPKDRFSAERLKGVDSTLKIQPAELGDSAVYLCASSVTADTQYFGPGTRLTVL.

The V gene is TRBV10-3, the J gene TRBJ2-5; unclear D gene. The germline V gene encodes CDR1 ENHRY and CDR2 SYGVKD. The CDR3 loop spans 15 amino acids. V was cut by 0 bases and J by 0 bases, with 8 bases left in between. In nucleotides, the CDR3 is TGTGCCATCAGTGAGTCACGGGCGTACCAAGAGACCCAGTACTTC. This sequence encodes CAISESRAYQETQYF.

This clone was found a few times. The rearrangement links TRBV29-1 to TRBJ1-1; a possible D gene is TRBD1 (5 bases). The CDR3 contains 12 residues. The V and J ends lost 6 bases and 4 bases respectively, with 12 bases between them. CDR1 SQVTM and CDR2 ANQGSEA come from the germline V gene. DNA of the CDR3: TGCAGCGTGAAGGGGTGGGGCACTGAAGCTTTCTTT. This translates into CSVKGWGTEAFF.

The rearrangement joins TRBV5-8 to TRBJ1-6, with a possible D match to TRBD1 (5 bases). The germline CDR1 and CDR2 sequences are SGHTS and YDEGEE. V was pared by 0 bases and J by 6 bases, with 13 bases between. CDR3 length: 16 residues. The CDR3 region is CASSLGSGLPNSPLHF. The CDR3 DNA is TGTGCCAGCAGCTTGGGATCAGGGTTACCTAATTCACCCCTCCACTTT.

A single count supports this clone. The chain uses TRBV7-8 and TRBJ2-1; TRBD2 aligns across 9 bases. The CDR3 spans 18 residues. Looked up from germline, CDR1 is SGHVS and CDR2 is FQNEAQ. V lost 2 bases, J lost 3 bases, and 11 bases stayed unmatched. DNA for the CDR3: TGTGCCAGCAGCTTATACCCAAAAGCGGGGGGCCACTACAATGAGCAGTTCTTC. Protein: CASSLYPKAGGHYNEQFF.

This chain connects TRBV7-9 to TRBJ2-7; TRBD2 matches 9 bases. The CDR3 sequence is 16 residues long. The V gene's germline CDR1 is SEHNR and CDR2 FQNEAQ (reference sequence). V trimming: 1 base; J trimming: 0 bases; junction bases outside the gene matches: 4. CDR3 amino acids: CASSLVGGGASYEQYF. In DNA, the CDR3 is TGTGCCAGCAGCTTAGTCGGCGGGGGGGCCTCCTACGAGCAGTACTTC.

The V call is TRBV11-2, the J call TRBJ1-3, with 7 bases aligning to TRBD1. The germline V gene has CDR1 SGHAT and CDR2 FQNNGV. This CDR3 comprises 14 residues. With 1 base clipped from V and 3 bases from J, the junction kept 0 bases outside the gene matches. The DNA for the CDR3 is TGTGCCAGCAGCTTAGGGACAGGTGGAAACACCATATATTTT. It codes for CASSLGTGGNTIYF.

The chain is built from TRBV19 and TRBJ1-1, with D possibly TRBD1 on 5 matching bases. V was pared by 2 bases and J by 6 bases, with 22 bases between. The CDR3 is 17 amino acids. CDR1 is LNHDA and CDR2 is SQIVND in the germline V gene (reference sequence). CDR3 region: CASSISRARRIRAEAFF. The CDR3 nucleotides read TGTGCCAGTAGTATATCCAGGGCCAGGCGAATACGGGCTGAAGCTTTCTTT.

CDR3 sequence reads: CASSLIGVSSYEQYF. Here the CDR3 DNA reads TGTGCCAGCAGCTTAATAGGGGTAAGCTCCTACGAGCAGTACTTC. V usage is TRBV7-9 and J usage is TRBJ2-7; D possibly corresponds to TRBD1 (5 bases). The V and J ends lost 2 bases and 0 bases respectively, with 11 bases between them. The CDR3 loop spans 15 amino acids. Germline V gives CDR1 SEHNR, CDR2 FQNEAQ (reference sequence).

The gene calls are TRBV2 and TRBJ1-6; D unresolved. V lost 4 bases and J 4 bases, leaving 23 bases between the germline ends. The CDR3 covers 19 residues. The germline CDR1 and CDR2 sequences are SNHLY and FYNNEI. CDR3 DNA: TGTGCCAGCAGTGTGTCCGGTCGGTCCCGCTCTTTATATAATTCACCCCTCCACTTT. Translation: CASSVSGRSRSLYNSPLHF.

The chain links TRBV11-2 to TRBJ2-1; D is unclear. With 8 bases removed from V and 0 bases from J, the gap between germline ends came to 11 bases. The CDR3 runs 14 residues. Germline CDR1 is SGHAT and CDR2 is FQNNGV. CDR3 residues: CASGVRASYNEQFF. The CDR3 DNA reads as TGTGCCAGCGGGGTCCGTGCCTCCTACAATGAGCAGTTCTTC.

The V and J genes are TRBV11-2 and TRBJ2-1; perhaps TRBD2 as D (5 bases). V was trimmed by 3 bases and J by 5 bases, leaving 17 bases between them. Germline loops: CDR1 SGHAT, CDR2 FQNNGV. The CDR3 loop spans 16 amino acids. Here the CDR3 DNA reads TGTGCCAGCAGCTTTTATCGAGGGATAAGGAACAATGAGCAGTTCTTC. Protein sequence: CASSFYRGIRNNEQFF.